Each of the 29 T cell receptor beta chains below was sequenced from the same sample in a study of blood T cell repertoires in COVID-19. Assay used: immunoSEQ multiplex PCR; TCRdb lists only in-frame clones, some missing. In the table there are hundreds of thousands of clones, roughly 80% of which are singletons. Sequencing input: PBMCs or T cells enriched from blood (not recorded which). Receptors were obtained from a man aged 35-49 years who had been exposed to COVID-19.

V usage is TRBV19 and J usage is TRBJ1-5; 12 nucleotides align to TRBD1. Germline CDR1 LNHDA, CDR2 SQIVND (reference sequence). The CDR3 spans 15 residues. Trimming took 9 bases from V and 2 from J; bases not matched to a gene: 5. The CDR3 bases are TGTGCCAGCCGGGGGACAGGGGGCGGCAATCAGCCCCAGCATTTT. Its translation is CASRGTGGGNQPQHF. Combining the CDR3 with reference TRBV19 and TRBJ1-5 gives the whole variable domain DGGITQSPKYLFRKEGQNVTLSCEQNLNHDAMYWYRQDPGQGLRLIYYSQIVNDFQKGDIAEGYSVSREKKESFPLTVTSAQKNPTAFYLCASRGTGGGNQPQHFGDGTRLSIL.

This clone was seen only once. The V call is TRBV5-4, the J call TRBJ2-3; no firm D call. The CDR3 runs to 12 residues. Germline V gene lookup returns CDR1 SGHNT and CDR2 YYREEE (reference sequence). The ends were cut back, 4 bases at V and 5 bases at J, with 8 bases in the middle. The CDR3 DNA follows: TGTGCCAGCAGCCCAGTTCTAGATACGCAGTATTTT. Protein: CASSPVLDTQYF. Full variable domain (missing parts from reference TRBV5-4 and TRBJ2-3): ETGVTQSPTHLIKTRGQQVTLRCSSQSGHNTVSWYQQALGQGPQFIFQYYREEENGRGNFPPRFSGLQFPNYSSELNVNALELDDSALYLCASSPVLDTQYFGPGTRLTVL.

The V and J genes are TRBV18 and TRBJ1-1; a weak D match, TRBD1 (5 bases). The germline gives CDR1 KGHSH, CDR2 LQKENI. The germline V and J ends were trimmed by 5 bases and 1 base, with 11 bases remaining between them. The CDR3 is 14 amino acids. CDR3 loop: CASSSAGRNTEAFF. The CDR3 DNA sequence: TGTGCCAGCTCATCAGCGGGGCGGAACACTGAAGCTTTCTTT. Drawing the rest from reference TRBV18 and TRBJ1-1, the complete variable domain is NAGVMQNPRHLVRRRGQEARLRCSPMKGHSHVYWYRQLPEEGLKFMVYLQKENIIDESGMPKERFSAEFPKEGPSILRIQQVVRGDSAAYFCASSSAGRNTEAFFGQGTRLTVV.

V and J are TRBV20-1 and TRBJ2-3, with TRBD2 matching 7 bases. The length of the CDR3 is 15 residues. V shed 3 bases and J 4 bases; nucleotides not matched to a gene: 10. Germline V gene sequence: CDR1 DFQATT, CDR2 SNEGSKA (reference sequence). The CDR3 protein is CSASFAGALADTQYF. The CDR3 bases are TGCAGTGCTAGTTTTGCGGGAGCTCTGGCAGATACGCAGTATTTT.

This chain links TRBV30 with TRBJ2-7; D gene unclear. Germline V gene data show CDR1 as GTSNPN and CDR2 as SVGIG (reference sequence). Trimming took 3 bases from V and 4 from J, leaving 10 bases between them. This CDR3 contains 12 residues. This CDR3 is CAWRPREYEQYF. Here the CDR3 DNA reads TGTGCCTGGAGACCGCGAGAATACGAGCAGTACTTC.

This chain connects TRBV19 to TRBJ1-5; D unclear. Between the trimmed V and J ends, which lost 7 bases and 6 bases, there was a span of 28 bases. CDR3 size: 18 residues. Germline CDR1 is LNHDA and CDR2 is SQIVND (reference sequence). The CDR3 bases are TGTGCCAGTACCTCGACTCGGGGATTCAGGCGTCTCACTCAGCCCCAGCATTTT. This encodes CASTSTRGFRRLTQPQHF.

The J gene is TRBJ1-2, the V gene TRBV10-3, with D hard to call. CDR3 length equals 12 residues. Looked up from germline, CDR1 is ENHRY and CDR2 is SYGVKD. V was trimmed by 5 bases and J by 14 bases, leaving 18 bases between them. The CDR3 sequence: CAISSDGAGVTF. The CDR3 DNA sequence: TGTGCCATCAGTTCGGACGGTGCGGGAGTTACCTTC.

The genes are TRBV10-3 and TRBJ2-2; D is perhaps TRBD2 (7 bases). V lost 7 bases, J lost 4 bases, and 13 bases lay in between. The CDR3 has 14 amino acids. Germline CDR1 reads ENHRY; CDR2 reads SYGVKD. For the CDR3, the DNA is TGTGCCATCATGGAGGGGGGGATCACCGGGGAGCTGTTTTTT. Translating gives CAIMEGGITGELFF.

V is TRBV5-6 and J is TRBJ2-1; D ambiguous. Germline CDR1 reads SGHDT; CDR2 reads YYEEEE. The CDR3 totals 13 residues. With 5 bases removed from V and 7 bases from J, the gap between germline ends came to 13 bases. The CDR3, as DNA: TGTGCCAGCAGACGTACCCCCGGGAATGAGCAGTTCTTC. Encoded protein: CASRRTPGNEQFF.

About this clone: Other DNA sequences from this sample encode an identical CDR3 as well. The V and J genes are TRBV5-4 and TRBJ2-1, with TRBD1 matching over 8 bases. The CDR3 runs 13 residues. Germline V lookup: CDR1 SGHNT, CDR2 YYREEE (reference sequence). Trimming removed 2 bases from V and 6 bases from J; junction bases left unmatched: 1. The CDR3 is CASSLTGGNEQFF. The CDR3 DNA reads TGTGCCAGCAGCTTAACAGGGGGCAATGAGCAGTTCTTC.

The count of this clone is one. This CDR3 reads CASSLPLAEYEQYF. The CDR3 nucleotides are TGTGCCAGCAGCTTACCCCTAGCGGAATACGAGCAGTACTTC. The chain uses TRBV11-3 and TRBJ2-7; 7 bases match TRBD2. CDR1 is SGHNT and CDR2 is YENEEA in the germline V gene. The V and J ends lost 2 bases and 4 bases, in that order; junction bases with no gene match: 5. The CDR3 extends over 14 amino acids.

The V and J genes are TRBV6-6 and TRBJ2-7; 10 bases are a match to TRBD2. Looked up from germline, CDR1 is MNHNY and CDR2 is SVGAGI (reference sequence). After removal of 6 bases from V and 1 base from J, the junction contained 12 bases not matched to a gene. This CDR3 is 17 amino acids long. The CDR3 bases are TGTGCCAGCAGCCGAGGACTAGCGGTGGGGTGGTCCTACGAGCAGTACTTC. Protein sequence: CASSRGLAVGWSYEQYF.

The chain carries TRBV29-1 and TRBJ1-1; D unresolved. The CDR3 covers 13 residues. Between the trimmed V and J ends, which lost 4 bases and 0 bases, there was a span of 9 bases. Germline CDR1 SQVTM, CDR2 ANQGSEA. CDR3 nucleotides: TGCAGCGTTGTCGGGAGACTGAACACTGAAGCTTTCTTT. As protein: CSVVGRLNTEAFF.

This chain joins TRBV4-2 and TRBJ1-1; no firm D call. CDR3 length equals 17 residues. Trimming left V 4 bases short and J 2 bases short, with 20 bases between. The V gene's germline CDR1 is LGHNA and CDR2 YNFKEQ. CDR3 DNA sequence: TGTGCCAGCAGCCCGAAGCATCCGGGAGTCGGAAACACTGAAGCTTTCTTT. Its protein product is CASSPKHPGVGNTEAFF.

The count of this clone is one. The chain uses TRBV3-1 (or the pseudogene TRBV3-2) and TRBJ1-3; tentatively, D is TRBD1 (6 bases). The V gene lost 6 bases and the J gene lost 0 bases, with 18 bases spanning the gap. CDR1 is LGHDT and CDR2 is YNNKEL in the germline V gene (reference sequence). CDR3 length: 17 residues. This chain's CDR3 is CASRRGGTSFSGNTIYF. The DNA for the CDR3 is TGTGCCAGCAGGAGGGGGGGGACTTCTTTCTCTGGAAACACCATATATTTT.

V usage is TRBV3-1 (or the pseudogene TRBV3-2) and J usage is TRBJ2-2; TRBD2 agrees at 7 bases. Germline CDR1 and CDR2: LGHDT and YNNKEL (reference sequence). The CDR3 is 13 amino acids. V shed 4 bases, J shed 8 bases, and the junction held 4 bases outside the gene matches. The CDR3 DNA follows: TGTGCCAGCAGCCGACAACTAGCGGGGGAGCTGTTTTTT. It is translated as CASSRQLAGELFF.

This clone was seen a single time. The genes are TRBV12-5 and TRBJ1-1, with D hard to call. CDR1 is LGHNT and CDR2 is FRNRAP in the germline V gene. The CDR3 is 13 amino acids. V lost 5 bases to trimming and J lost 3 bases, with 10 bases between them. CDR3 in DNA: TGTGCTAGTGGTAGAAGGGAGGACACTGAAGCTTTCTTT. It encodes CASGRREDTEAFF. The whole variable domain, remainder taken from reference TRBV12-5 and TRBJ1-1, is DARVTQTPRHKVTEMGQEVTMRCQPILGHNTVFWYRQTMMQGLELLAYFRNRAPLDDSGMPKDRFSAEMPDATLATLKIQPSEPRDSAVYFCASGRREDTEAFFGQGTRLTVV.

The V call is TRBV27, the J call TRBJ2-1; 9 bases are shared with TRBD1. This CDR3 comprises 15 residues. From germline, CDR1 is MNHEY and CDR2 SMNVEV (reference sequence). V dropped 6 bases and J dropped 6; count of bases not matched to a gene: 9. The CDR3 nucleotides read TGTGCCAGCAGCAGCAGGACAGGGGCGCGCAATGAGCAGTTCTTC. It codes for CASSSRTGARNEQFF.

The genes are TRBV3-1 (or the pseudogene TRBV3-2) and TRBJ2-1, with 12 bases that match TRBD2. J was trimmed by 9 bases and V by 6 bases; bases with no gene match: 6. This CDR3 is 14 amino acids long. In germline, CDR1 is LGHDT, CDR2 YNNKEL (reference sequence). Written as DNA, the CDR3 is TGTGCCAGCAGTCCTACTAGCGGGAGGTCTGAGCAGTTCTTC. This sequence encodes CASSPTSGRSEQFF.

This clone was found a few times. This chain links TRBV3-1 (or the pseudogene TRBV3-2) with TRBJ1-1, with D unresolved. V was cut by 2 bases and J by 1 base, with 14 bases left in between. The CDR3 has 16 amino acids. Germline CDR1 LGHDT, CDR2 YNNKEL (reference sequence). The CDR3 sequence: CASSQRSAWANTEAFF. In nucleotides, the CDR3 is TGTGCCAGCAGCCAACGTTCGGCGTGGGCGAACACTGAAGCTTTCTTT.

V gene TRBV9 combines with J gene TRBJ2-1, with TRBD2 matching over 13 bases. Germline CDR1 and CDR2: SGDLS and YYNGEE. This CDR3 region has 17 residues. V dropped 3 bases and J dropped 5; count of bases not matched to a gene: 8. CDR3 in amino acids: CASSGVPGLAGDNEQFF. CDR3 DNA: TGTGCCAGCAGCGGGGTCCCCGGACTAGCGGGAGACAATGAGCAGTTCTTC.

The chain couples TRBV29-1 to TRBJ2-1; D may be TRBD1 (5 bases). CDR1 and CDR2 (germline): SQVTM, ANQGSEA. This CDR3 comprises 13 residues. V gave up 6 bases and J gave up 5 bases, with 14 bases separating them. The CDR3 region is CSVTPRADNEQFF. Written as DNA, the CDR3 is TGCAGCGTCACCCCCAGGGCAGACAATGAGCAGTTCTTC.

This clone was counted a single time. This chain links TRBV27 with TRBJ2-7; D call uncertain. The CDR3 consists of 16 residues. Per the germline V gene, CDR1 is MNHEY and CDR2 is SMNVEV (reference sequence). The germline V and J ends were trimmed by 7 bases and 3 bases, with 22 bases remaining between them. The CDR3 protein is CASTSVGANVVYEQYF. The DNA of the CDR3 is TGTGCCAGCACGTCAGTCGGAGCGAATGTCGTCTACGAGCAGTACTTC.

The chain links TRBV30 to TRBJ1-2, with D unclear. Germline assignment: CDR1 GTSNPN and CDR2 SVGIG (reference sequence). Trimming removed 2 bases from V and 7 bases from J, with 14 bases in between. The CDR3 covers 13 residues. CDR3 protein: CAWSHELWSGYTF. Here the CDR3 DNA reads TGTGCCTGGAGTCACGAGCTCTGGAGTGGCTACACCTTC.

The chain carries TRBV7-3 and TRBJ2-1, with D hard to call. Trimming removed 1 base at V and 2 bases at J, with 12 bases between. Germline CDR1 is SGHTA and CDR2 is FQGTGA. The CDR3 covers 16 residues. The CDR3 reads CASSLKLSIPYNEQFF. As DNA, the CDR3 is TGTGCCAGCAGCTTAAAATTAAGCATCCCCTACAATGAGCAGTTCTTC.

V is TRBV9 and J is TRBJ2-5, with 9 bases identical to TRBD2. Germline CDR1 and CDR2: SGDLS and YYNGEE. V shed 4 bases, J shed 4 bases, and the junction held 8 bases outside the gene matches. The CDR3 contains 15 residues. CDR3 sequence reads: CASSPGLANLETQYF. CDR3 sequence (DNA): TGTGCCAGCAGCCCGGGACTAGCTAATTTAGAGACCCAGTACTTC.

Here the CDR3 DNA reads TGCGCCAGCAGCTCAGCGGGAACGTCCTACAATGAGCAGTTCTTC. Protein product: CASSSAGTSYNEQFF. V is TRBV5-1 and J is TRBJ2-1; TRBD2 matches 7 bases. Germline CDR1 is SGHRS and CDR2 is YFSETQ. The CDR3 is made up of 15 amino acids. J lost 1 base, V lost 3 bases, and 4 bases had no gene match.

The chain carries TRBV27 and TRBJ1-1; tentatively, D is TRBD1 (5 bases). Per the germline V gene, CDR1 is MNHEY and CDR2 is SMNVEV (reference sequence). V was cut by 3 bases and J by 3 bases, with 11 bases left in between. The CDR3 is made up of 14 amino acids. For the CDR3, the DNA is TGTGCCAGCAGTTTCAGGGAAGGGTACACTGAAGCTTTCTTT. Protein product: CASSFREGYTEAFF.

The chain employs TRBV5-6 and TRBJ1-2; 11 bases match TRBD1. The CDR3 loop spans 14 amino acids. V lost 5 bases, J lost 4 bases, and 4 bases stayed unmatched. The V gene's germline CDR1 is SGHDT and CDR2 YYEEEE. CDR3 in DNA: TGTGCCAGCAGTGGACAGGGGGCCGTCTATGGCTACACCTTC. Translation gives CASSGQGAVYGYTF.